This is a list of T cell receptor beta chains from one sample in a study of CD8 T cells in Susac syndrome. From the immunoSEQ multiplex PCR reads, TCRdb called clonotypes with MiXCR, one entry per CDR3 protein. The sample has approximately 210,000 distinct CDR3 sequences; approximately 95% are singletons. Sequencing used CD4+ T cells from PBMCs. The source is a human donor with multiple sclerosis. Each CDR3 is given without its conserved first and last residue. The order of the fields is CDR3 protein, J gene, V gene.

CDR3aa: ASSQGPAGQGAYGYT
j_gene: TRBJ1-2
v_gene: TRBV4-1

CDR3aa: SSKTGKNTEAF
j_gene: TRBJ1-1
v_gene: TRBV29-1

CDR3aa: ASSLEVGYNEQF
j_gene: TRBJ2-1
v_gene: TRBV5-1

CDR3aa: ASSLSFGLADSYEQY
j_gene: TRBJ2-7
v_gene: TRBV28

CDR3aa: SVTSGNTIY
j_gene: TRBJ1-3
v_gene: TRBV29-1

CDR3aa: TSARERNTDTQY
j_gene: TRBJ2-3
v_gene: TRBV1

CDR3aa: APPRALECPNEQF
j_gene: TRBJ2-1
v_gene: TRBV7-2

CDR3aa: SARDYRGWDTEAF
j_gene: TRBJ1-1
v_gene: TRBV20-1

CDR3aa: ASSQRWGNQETQY
j_gene: TRBJ2-5
v_gene: TRBV5-1

CDR3aa: ASSRQPLRGDYEQY
j_gene: TRBJ2-7
v_gene: TRBV6-1

CDR3aa: ASSDPRQGARNEQF
j_gene: TRBJ2-1
v_gene: TRBV25-1

CDR3aa: ASSQVSGYEQY
j_gene: TRBJ2-7
v_gene: TRBV3-1

CDR3aa: ASSAFSGGSSYNEQF
j_gene: TRBJ2-1
v_gene: TRBV7-6

CDR3aa: ASSVSARSPYEQY
j_gene: TRBJ2-7
v_gene: TRBV9

CDR3aa: ASSRTSGSYTQY
j_gene: TRBJ2-3
v_gene: TRBV6-5

CDR3aa: ASSYSLGQGTEQY
j_gene: TRBJ2-7
v_gene: TRBV6-5

CDR3aa: AWSWGAGGYEQY
j_gene: TRBJ2-7
v_gene: TRBV30

CDR3aa: AWQYLGQSYEQY
j_gene: TRBJ2-7
v_gene: TRBV30

CDR3aa: SVEGHQNTEAF
j_gene: TRBJ1-1
v_gene: TRBV29-1

CDR3aa: ASSRGQGAYGANVLT
j_gene: TRBJ2-6
v_gene: TRBV12-3/TRBV12-4

CDR3aa: ASSLKGQGSYEQY
j_gene: TRBJ2-7
v_gene: TRBV27

CDR3aa: ASSFTALRGGHGYT
j_gene: TRBJ1-2
v_gene: TRBV27

CDR3aa: ASSEDTGTNQPQH
j_gene: TRBJ1-5
v_gene: TRBV2

CDR3aa: SVEVSGKKGDTQY
j_gene: TRBJ2-3
v_gene: TRBV29-1

CDR3aa: SVAQGAAYEQY
j_gene: TRBJ2-7
v_gene: TRBV29-1

CDR3aa: ASSVEPGGPGELF
j_gene: TRBJ2-2
v_gene: TRBV9

CDR3aa: ATRGRAGYT
j_gene: TRBJ1-2
v_gene: TRBV24-1

CDR3aa: ASGRGRGSYEQY
j_gene: TRBJ2-7
v_gene: TRBV27

CDR3aa: ASSSGLVQPQH
j_gene: TRBJ1-5
v_gene: TRBV6-5

CDR3aa: ASSYSGVVAKNIQY
j_gene: TRBJ2-4
v_gene: TRBV12-3/TRBV12-4

CDR3aa: ASSQGQANTGELF
j_gene: TRBJ2-2
v_gene: TRBV3-1

CDR3aa: ASSYGWDTGELF
j_gene: TRBJ2-2
v_gene: TRBV27

CDR3aa: SAPRGNEQF
j_gene: TRBJ2-1
v_gene: TRBV20-1

CDR3aa: SVVISGGNTEAF
j_gene: TRBJ1-1
v_gene: TRBV29-1

CDR3aa: SVPRRGLRTEAF
j_gene: TRBJ1-1
v_gene: TRBV29-1

CDR3aa: ASSFGTGGYEQY
j_gene: TRBJ2-7
v_gene: TRBV5-1

CDR3aa: SARPGLVQY
j_gene: TRBJ2-7
v_gene: TRBV20-1

CDR3aa: SAQKRTGQDNEKLF
j_gene: TRBJ1-4
v_gene: TRBV20-1

CDR3aa: AIRVTGGPWETQY
j_gene: TRBJ2-5
v_gene: TRBV10-3

CDR3aa: ASSQDLRGGEKLF
j_gene: TRBJ1-4
v_gene: TRBV3-1

CDR3aa: SARYYELETQY
j_gene: TRBJ2-5
v_gene: TRBV20-1